Listed below are T cell receptor beta chains from one sample, sequenced in a study of blood T cell repertoires in COVID-19. Sequencing used immunoSEQ multiplex PCR; TCRdb keeps in-frame clones, though not all of them. The sample records approximately 120,000 clones, about 83% being singletons. Sequenced input: peripheral blood. These receptors all come from a human donor in a cohort sampled during active COVID-19. The CDR3 runs from the conserved cysteine through the conserved F or W. A D gene is named only where the DNA matches it firmly. Rows give clone size only sometimes, using once, few, many, or a class for an expanded clone.

d_gene | j_gene | abundance | v_gene | CDR3aa | CDR3nt
NA | TRBJ2-6 | once | TRBV5-6 | CASSLGAGHQSGANVLTF | TGTGCCAGCAGCCTGGGCGCTGGACACCAATCTGGGGCCAACGTCCTGACTTTC
NA | TRBJ1-1 | NA | TRBV7-2 | CASSFRSGAFF | TGTGCCAGCAGCTTTAGATCGGGAGCTTTCTTT
TRBD1 | TRBJ2-1 | NA | TRBV27 | CASSNRGRQNEQFF | TGTGCCAGCAGTAACAGGGGGCGTCAGAATGAGCAGTTCTTC
TRBD2 | TRBJ2-1 | NA | TRBV5-1 | CASSLVVGGRYNEQFF | TGCGCCAGCAGCTTGGTTGTGGGAGGGCGATACAATGAGCAGTTCTTC
NA | TRBJ2-7 | NA | TRBV11-3 | CASSLSATGPYEQYF | TGTGCCAGCAGCTTATCCGCGACAGGCCCCTACGAGCAGTACTTC
NA | TRBJ2-2 | few | TRBV27 | CASSLAAGELFF | TGTGCCAGCAGTTTAGCAGCCGGGGAGCTGTTTTTT
NA | TRBJ1-1 | NA | TRBV5-6 | CASSLRAGGHTEAFF | TGTGCCAGCAGCTTGAGGGCGGGGGGCCACACTGAAGCTTTCTTT
TRBD2 | TRBJ2-1 | NA | TRBV5-1 | CASSPSSGRINEQFF | TGCGCCAGCAGCCCATCTAGCGGGAGGATCAATGAGCAGTTCTTC
TRBD1 | TRBJ2-7 | few | TRBV7-2 | CASSFGTGSLYEQYF | TGTGCCAGCAGCTTCGGGACAGGGTCTCTCTACGAGCAGTACTTC
TRBD1 | TRBJ1-2 | NA | TRBV27 | CASSLMGQGTNYGYTF | TGTGCCAGCAGTTTAATGGGACAGGGAACTAACTATGGCTACACCTTC
TRBD1 | TRBJ2-7 | NA | TRBV7-2 | CASSSRGGTGGIEQYF | TGTGCCAGCAGCTCACGGGGCGGGACAGGGGGCATCGAGCAGTACTTC
TRBD2 | TRBJ2-1 | once | TRBV28 | CASSYQSGGNNEQFF | TGTGCCAGCAGCTACCAAAGCGGGGGGAACAATGAGCAGTTCTTC
NA | TRBJ1-1 | once | TRBV19 | CASSHQGLRAFF | TGTGCCAGTAGTCATCAGGGTTTAAGAGCTTTCTTT
TRBD1 | TRBJ1-1 | NA | TRBV6-5 | CASRTGSAEAFF | TGTGCCAGTCGGACAGGGTCTGCCGAAGCTTTCTTT
TRBD2 | TRBJ2-3 | NA | TRBV19 | CASSISGRTDTQYF | TGTGCCAGTAGTATAAGCGGGAGGACCGATACGCAGTATTTT
NA | TRBJ2-7 | NA | TRBV13 | CASSFSQRSREQYF | TGTGCCAGCAGCTTTTCTCAACGTAGTAGAGAGCAGTACTTC
NA | TRBJ2-1 | once | TRBV7-2 | CASSVVSVYNEQFF | TGTGCCAGCAGCGTAGTTTCGGTCTACAATGAGCAGTTCTTC
TRBD1 | TRBJ2-2 | few | TRBV28 | CASTIPPGTGRLGELFF | TGTGCCAGCACCATCCCGCCCGGGACAGGGCGTCTCGGGGAGCTGTTTTTT
NA | TRBJ1-1 | NA | TRBV25-1 | CASSEFNVNTEAFF | TGTGCCAGCAGTGAATTTAATGTGAACACTGAAGCTTTCTTT
NA | TRBJ2-5 | NA | TRBV5-8 | CASSLVAVQETQYF | TGTGCCAGCAGCTTGGTCGCGGTACAAGAGACCCAGTACTTC
NA | TRBJ2-1 | NA | TRBV11-2 | CASSLEGSSYNEQFF | TGTGCCAGCAGCTTAGAGGGGAGCTCCTACAATGAGCAGTTCTTC
TRBD2 | TRBJ2-3 | NA | TRBV12-3/TRBV12-4 | CASSFSGGDTQYF | TGTGCCAGCAGTTTTTCGGGGGGAGATACGCAGTATTTT
NA | TRBJ2-1 | once | TRBV27 | CASSIRTLYNEQFF | TGTGCCAGCAGTATTAGAACCTTATACAATGAGCAGTTCTTC
NA | TRBJ2-1 | NA | TRBV7-8 | CASSGGSGTSYNEQFF | TGTGCCAGCAGCGGGGGGTCGGGAACCTCCTACAATGAGCAGTTCTTC
NA | TRBJ2-3 | NA | TRBV21-1 | CASSVLGTDTQYF | TGTGCCAGCAGTGTTCTCGGCACAGATACGCAGTATTTT
TRBD1 | TRBJ1-4 | few | TRBV24-1 | CATSAGQGDFDEKLFF | TGTGCCACCAGTGCGGGACAGGGGGATTTCGATGAAAAACTGTTTTTT
TRBD2 | TRBJ2-1 | NA | TRBV6-5 | CASSSYTSGAYNEQFF | TGTGCCAGCAGTTCCTACACTAGCGGAGCCTACAATGAGCAGTTCTTC